This T cell receptor (beta chain) was recovered during a study of beta chain features in type 1 diabetes. Study-level points and caveats: Naive, central memory and regulatory TCRB repertoires appeared more similar among patients than healthy donors.

This CDR3 comprises 16 residues. The V gene's germline CDR1 is SGHRS and CDR2 YFSETQ. With V trimmed by 4 bases and J by 7 bases, 17 bases remained unmatched. With regard to this clone: Its matching antigen is unknown.

The authors reverse transcribed all of the isolated RNA, so sequencing captured expressed TCRB transcripts. Sequenced by immunoSEQ multiplex PCR; TCRdb stores in-frame clones only, minus some. The sample carries 680,000 or so clones, around 15% recorded once. The chain couples TRBV5-1 to TRBJ2-7, with 7 bases matching TRBD1. The TCR sequence derives from a man aged 18 to 29 in good health. The specimen was naive CD4+ T cells from blood. The CDR3 reads CASSQEPGQRAGEQYF. In DNA, the CDR3 is TGCGCCAGCAGCCAGGAACCGGGACAGAGGGCTGGGGAGCAGTACTTC.